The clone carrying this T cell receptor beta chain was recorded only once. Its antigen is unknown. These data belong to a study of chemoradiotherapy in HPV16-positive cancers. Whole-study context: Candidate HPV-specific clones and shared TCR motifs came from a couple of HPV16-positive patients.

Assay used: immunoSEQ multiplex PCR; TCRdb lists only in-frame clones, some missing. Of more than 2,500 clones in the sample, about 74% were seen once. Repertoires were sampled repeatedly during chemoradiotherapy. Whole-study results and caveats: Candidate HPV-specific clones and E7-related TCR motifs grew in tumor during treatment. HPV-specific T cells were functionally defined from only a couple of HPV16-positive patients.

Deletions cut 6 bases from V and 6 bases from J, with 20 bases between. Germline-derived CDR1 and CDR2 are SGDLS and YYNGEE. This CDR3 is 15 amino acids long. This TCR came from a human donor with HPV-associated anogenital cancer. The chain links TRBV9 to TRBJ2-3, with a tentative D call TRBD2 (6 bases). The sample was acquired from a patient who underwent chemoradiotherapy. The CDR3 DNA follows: TGTGCCAGCACCCCTTCTACGGGAGAGAGGGATACGCAGTATTTT. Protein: CASTPSTGERDTQYF.